This T cell receptor beta chain was captured in a study of cytomegalovirus exposure and HLA in healthy donors. PCR primers comprised 60 Vbeta and 13 Jbeta primers. TCRdb keeps only in-frame clones here, not all; method: immunoSEQ multiplex PCR. The sample shows 160,000 or so clones, around 79% of them seen only once. This clone has only a few counts. Its target is unknown. Study-wide results and limits: Other equally common chains were less clonally expanded than HLA-associated TCR beta chains, a later analysis showed. By HLA locus, TCR association rates varied in a later analysis, with DRB1 showing the most and HLA-C the fewest. HLA-A and HLA-B allele assignments for most subjects were reportedly predicted accurately using TCR beta sequences. 150 or so TCR beta chains were listed as cytomegalovirus-associated.

The sample taken for sequencing was PBMCs. This TCR was recovered from a middle-aged woman in good health and CMV-seronegative.

CDR3 nucleotides: TGTGCCACCAGCCTAGACAGGAACACTGAAGCTTTCTTT. Its translation: CATSLDRNTEAFF. The chain combines TRBV15 with TRBJ1-1; D perhaps matches TRBD1 (5 bases). V was pared by 5 bases and J by 1 base, with 8 bases between. CDR3 length: 13 amino acids. The V gene's germline CDR1 is LNHNV and CDR2 YYDKDF (reference sequence).